The 12 T cell receptor beta chains below were found in one sample sequenced in a study of human T cells and chemical hapten exposure (dated by TCRdb to about 2021). The time point label corresponds to: patch test 1, 2 weeks after DPC sensitization. The treatment or condition label, read with the paper, signifies: therapeutic diphenylcyclopropenone sensitization with weekly scalp DPC. The library came from RACE. The sequencing machine was a NextSeq 500. The public reads were quality trimmed at Q25 with fastp and then assembled into clones with MiXCR by TCRdb, keeping productive beta chains. Rows with one shared CDR3 protein collapse into an entry with the most common genes and DNA. The sample table contains about 120,000 distinct CDR3 sequences; only one count was recorded for around an eighth of them. Of the sample, over 1.1% falls within the top ten clones. Specimen: whole blood, collected in connection with sensitization to the hapten diphenylcyclopropenone (DPC). These receptors all stem from a woman in her forties or fifties with alopecia areata. Some clones in this sample may be carry-over from other donors' samples.

The chain is built from TRBV3-1 and TRBJ1-1, with 9 bases that match TRBD1. Germline lookup yields CDR1 LGHDT and CDR2 YNNKEL (reference sequence). The CDR3 has 14 residues. V dropped 2 bases and J dropped 6; count of bases not matched to a gene: 4. CDR3 bases: TGTGCCAGCAGCCAACGGGACAGGGTCGCTGAAGCTTTCTTT. It yields the protein CASSQRDRVAEAFF.

This clonotype was seen more than once but under ten times. This chain uses TRBV11-2 with TRBJ1-4, with 10 bases that match TRBD1. This CDR3 contains 15 residues. CDR1 and CDR2 from the germline V gene are SGHAT and FQNNGV. The V segment lost 5 bases and the J segment 10 bases; nucleotides outside the gene matches: 10. The CDR3 nucleotides read TGTGCCAGCAGCATCGGGACAGGGGACTTTGGAAAACTGTTTTTT. Its translation: CASSIGTGDFGKLFF. The variable domain in full, with the rest retrieved from reference TRBV11-2 and TRBJ1-4, is EAGVAQSPRYKIIEKRQSVAFWCNPISGHATLYWYQQILGQGPKLLIQFQNNGVVDDSQLPKDRFSAERLKGVDSTLKIQPAKLEDSAVYLCASSIGTGDFGKLFFGSGTQLSVL.

This clonotype was counted ten times or more. The chain combines TRBV19 with TRBJ1-5; D remains unclear. From germline, CDR1 is LNHDA and CDR2 SQIVND (reference sequence). Trimming stripped 5 bases from V and 3 bases from J, with 11 bases between. This CDR3 region has 14 residues. Here the CDR3 reads CASSVSSTNQPQHF. Written as DNA, the CDR3 is TGTGCCAGTAGTGTTTCATCGACCAATCAGCCCCAGCATTTT.

The V call is TRBV4-1, the J call TRBJ2-7; 8 nucleotides match TRBD1. V lost 0 bases and J lost 6; bases outside the gene matches: 13. From germline, CDR1 is MGHRA and CDR2 YSYEKL. The CDR3 has 17 amino acids. The CDR3 reads CASSQEMTGDLQGEQYF. For the CDR3, the DNA is TGCGCCAGCAGCCAAGAAATGACAGGGGATCTTCAGGGCGAGCAGTACTTC.

This clonotype was picked up many times. The CDR3 DNA follows: TGTGCCAGCAGCCACCAAGAGACCCAGTACTTC. Residues: CASSHQETQYF. The V call is TRBV7-6, the J call TRBJ2-5; D unclear. This CDR3 spans 11 amino acids. The germline CDR1 and CDR2 sequences are SGHVS and FNYEAQ. The germline V and J ends were trimmed by 5 bases and 0 bases, with 1 base remaining between them.

This sequence joins TRBV5-1 and TRBJ2-3; no reliable D call. Between the trimmed V and J ends, which lost 2 bases and 5 bases, there was a span of 9 bases. The CDR3 has 13 amino acids. In germline, CDR1 is SGHRS, CDR2 YFSETQ. DNA for the CDR3: TGCGCCAGCAGCTTAGAATGGGGAGATACGCAGTATTTT. It specifies CASSLEWGDTQYF.

This chain uses TRBV4-1 with TRBJ2-5; D might be TRBD1 (6 bases). Trimming removed 1 base at V and 1 base at J, with 10 bases between. Germline CDR1 is MGHRA and CDR2 is YSYEKL. The CDR3 runs to 15 residues. This chain's CDR3 is CASSQGQAPQETQYF. In DNA, the CDR3 is TGCGCCAGCAGCCAAGGACAGGCTCCCCAAGAGACCCAGTACTTC.

As concerns this clonotype: This may be a read error, as it is one base from a much larger clone. Lacking the conserved final phenylalanine or tryptophan, this CDR3 likely reflects a read error. Written as DNA, the CDR3 is TGCAGCCCGGACCCCGGGTACGAGCAGTACCTC. Its protein is CSPDPGYEQYL. The chain couples TRBV29-1 to TRBJ2-7; D uncertain. Germline V lookup: CDR1 SQVTM, CDR2 ANQGSEA. V was clipped by 8 bases and J by 4 bases, with 12 bases between them. This CDR3 is built from 11 residues.

Written as DNA, the CDR3 is TGTGCCAGCAGTCCACACAGGGGGCGAACGCCGAATCAGCCCCAGCATTTT. Its protein is CASSPHRGRTPNQPQHF. The rearrangement uses TRBV6-2 or TRBV6-3 and TRBJ1-5, with 9 bases that match TRBD1. This CDR3 is built from 17 residues. The V gene end was trimmed by 5 bases and the J gene end by 4 bases; junction bases not matched to a gene: 12. CDR1 and CDR2 from the germline V gene are MNHEY and SVGEGT.

The CDR3 protein is CASSPPGTSGRNEQFF. DNA for the CDR3: TGTGCCAGCAGCCCCCCCGGGACTAGCGGGAGGAATGAGCAGTTCTTC. The rearrangement uses TRBV3-1 and TRBJ2-1, with 15 positions matching TRBD2. Trimming at V came to 4 bases and at J to 7 bases, leaving 5 bases not matched to a gene. CDR1 is LGHDT, CDR2 YNNKEL, per germline (reference sequence). CDR3 size: 16 residues.

This clonotype was detected only a few times. This sequence joins TRBV6-1 and TRBJ1-5, with 8 positions matching TRBD1. The CDR3 loop spans 15 amino acids. Trimming removed 7 bases from V and 6 bases from J; junction bases left unmatched: 11. The V gene's germline CDR1 is MNHNS and CDR2 SASEGT. CDR3 in DNA: TGTGCCAGCATGGAGGACAGGGTGTTCGGTCAGCCCCAGCATTTT. Translation gives CASMEDRVFGQPQHF.

This clonotype was detected many times. The V gene is TRBV12-3 or TRBV12-4, the J gene TRBJ2-3, with D possibly TRBD1 on 6 matching bases. The V gene lost 5 bases and the J gene lost 5 bases, with 20 bases spanning the gap. This CDR3 has 16 residues. For the CDR3, the DNA is TGTGCCAGCAGTCCACAGGGTATAGACCGAGGAGATACGCAGTATTTT. Amino acids: CASSPQGIDRGDTQYF.